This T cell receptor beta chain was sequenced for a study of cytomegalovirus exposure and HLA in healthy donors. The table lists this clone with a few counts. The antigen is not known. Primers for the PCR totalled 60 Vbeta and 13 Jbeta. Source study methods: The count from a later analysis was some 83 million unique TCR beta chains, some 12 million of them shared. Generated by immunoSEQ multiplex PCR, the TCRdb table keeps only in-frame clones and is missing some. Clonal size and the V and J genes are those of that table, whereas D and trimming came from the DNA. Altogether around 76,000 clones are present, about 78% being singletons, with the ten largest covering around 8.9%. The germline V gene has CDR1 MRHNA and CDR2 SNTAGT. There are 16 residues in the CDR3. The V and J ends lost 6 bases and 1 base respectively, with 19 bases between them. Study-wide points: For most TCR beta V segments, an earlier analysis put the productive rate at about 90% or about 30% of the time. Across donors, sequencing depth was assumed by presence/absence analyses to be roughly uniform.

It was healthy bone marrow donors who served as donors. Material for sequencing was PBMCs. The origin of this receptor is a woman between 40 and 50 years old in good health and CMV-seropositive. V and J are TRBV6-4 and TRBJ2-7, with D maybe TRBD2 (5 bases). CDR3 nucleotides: TGTGCCAGCAGGTACCGCCTCGGACGGAGGTCCTACGAGCAGTACTTC. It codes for CASRYRLGRRSYEQYF.